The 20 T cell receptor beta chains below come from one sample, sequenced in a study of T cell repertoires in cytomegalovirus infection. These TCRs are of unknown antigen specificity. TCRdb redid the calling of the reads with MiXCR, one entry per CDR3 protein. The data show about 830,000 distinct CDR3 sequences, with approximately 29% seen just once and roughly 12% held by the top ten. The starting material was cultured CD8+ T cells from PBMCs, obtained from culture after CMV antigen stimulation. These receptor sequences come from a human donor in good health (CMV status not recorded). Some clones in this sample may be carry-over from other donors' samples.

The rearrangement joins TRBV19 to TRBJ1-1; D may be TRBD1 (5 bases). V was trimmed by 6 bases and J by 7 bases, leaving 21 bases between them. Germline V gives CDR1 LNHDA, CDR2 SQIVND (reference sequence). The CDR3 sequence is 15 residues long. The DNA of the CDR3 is TGTGCCAGTAGCCTATCCGGAGGCTTAACAGGTGAAGCTTTCTTT. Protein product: CASSLSGGLTGEAFF.

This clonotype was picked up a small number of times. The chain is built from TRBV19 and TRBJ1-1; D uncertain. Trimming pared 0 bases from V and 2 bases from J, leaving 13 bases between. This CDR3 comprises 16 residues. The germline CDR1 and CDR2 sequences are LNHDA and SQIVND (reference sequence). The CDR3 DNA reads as TGTGCCAGTAGTATAGATCGGATAGCGTCAAACACTGAAGCTTTCTTT. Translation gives CASSIDRIASNTEAFF.

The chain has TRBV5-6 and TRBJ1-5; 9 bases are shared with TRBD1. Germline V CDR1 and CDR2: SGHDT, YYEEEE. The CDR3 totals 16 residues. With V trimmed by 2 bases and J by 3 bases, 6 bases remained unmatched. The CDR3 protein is CASSFTDRGVNQPQHF. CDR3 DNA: TGTGCCAGCAGCTTCACAGACAGGGGGGTCAATCAGCCCCAGCATTTT.

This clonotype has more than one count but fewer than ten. CDR3 protein: CAISEFQTDSRNSPLHF. Here the CDR3 DNA reads TGTGCCATCAGTGAGTTCCAAACGGACAGTAGGAATTCACCCCTCCACTTT. The gene calls are TRBV10-3 and TRBJ1-6, with a possible D match to TRBD1 (6 bases). The length of the CDR3 is 17 residues. Germline CDR1 and CDR2: ENHRY and SYGVKD. Trimming shortened V by 1 base and J by 7 bases, and 17 bases separated the two germline ends.

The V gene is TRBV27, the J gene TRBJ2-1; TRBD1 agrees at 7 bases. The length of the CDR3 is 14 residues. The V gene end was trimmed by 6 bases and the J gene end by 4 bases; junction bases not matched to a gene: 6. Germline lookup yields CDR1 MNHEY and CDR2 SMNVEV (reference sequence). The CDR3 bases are TGTGCCAGCAGGGATTGGGACAGTTACAATGAGCAGTTCTTC. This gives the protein CASRDWDSYNEQFF.

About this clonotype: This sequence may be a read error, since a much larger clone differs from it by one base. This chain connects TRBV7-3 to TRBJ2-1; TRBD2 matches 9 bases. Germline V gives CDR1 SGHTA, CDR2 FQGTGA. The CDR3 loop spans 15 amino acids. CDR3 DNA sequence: TGTGCCGGCAGCTTCTCTAGCGGGGTCTACAATGAGCAGTTCTTC. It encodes CAGSFSSGVYNEQFF. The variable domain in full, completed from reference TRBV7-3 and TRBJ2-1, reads GAGVSQTPSNKVTEKGKYVELRCDPISGHTALYWYRQSLGQGPEFLIYFQGTGAADDSGLPNDRFFAVRPEGSVSTLKIQRTERGDSAVYLCAGSFSSGVYNEQFFGPGTRLTVL.

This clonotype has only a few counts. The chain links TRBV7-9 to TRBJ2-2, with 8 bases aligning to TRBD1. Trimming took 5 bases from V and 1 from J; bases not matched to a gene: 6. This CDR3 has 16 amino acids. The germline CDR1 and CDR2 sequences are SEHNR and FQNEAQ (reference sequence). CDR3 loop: CASSPGQGGNTGELFF. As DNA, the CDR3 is TGTGCCAGCAGCCCAGGACAGGGAGGGAACACCGGGGAGCTGTTTTTT.

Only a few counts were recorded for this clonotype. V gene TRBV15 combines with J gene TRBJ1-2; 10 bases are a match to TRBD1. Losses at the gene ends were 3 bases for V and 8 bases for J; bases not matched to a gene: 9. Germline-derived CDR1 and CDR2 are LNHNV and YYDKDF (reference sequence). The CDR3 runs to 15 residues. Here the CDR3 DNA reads TGTGCCACCAGCAGGGACCCCGGGACAGGGGACGGCTACACCTTC. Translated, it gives CATSRDPGTGDGYTF.

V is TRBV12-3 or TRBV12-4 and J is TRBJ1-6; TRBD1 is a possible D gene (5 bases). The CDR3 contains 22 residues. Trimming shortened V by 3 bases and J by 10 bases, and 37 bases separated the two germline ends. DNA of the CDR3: TGTGCCAGCAGTTTCCTTATCCCTGGAGTGTCCGCTGTCAGGGAGGCAGGATCACCCCTCCACTTT. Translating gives CASSFLIPGVSAVREAGSPLHF.

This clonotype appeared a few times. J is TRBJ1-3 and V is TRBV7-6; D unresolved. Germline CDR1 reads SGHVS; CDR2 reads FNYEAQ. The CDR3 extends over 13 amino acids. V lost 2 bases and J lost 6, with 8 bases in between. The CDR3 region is CASSLRRENTIYF. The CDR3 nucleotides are TGTGCCAGCAGCTTAAGGAGGGAAAACACCATATATTTT. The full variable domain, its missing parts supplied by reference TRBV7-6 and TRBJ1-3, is GAGVSQSPRYKVTKRGQDVALRCDPISGHVSLYWYRQALGQGPEFLTYFNYEAQQDKSGLPNDRFSAERPEGSISTLTIQRTEQRDSAMYRCASSLRRENTIYFGEGSWLTVV.

The CDR3 loop is CASSWGQGGGEQYF. As DNA, the CDR3 is TGTGCCAGCAGTTGGGGACAGGGTGGGGGCGAGCAGTACTTC. The chain combines TRBV27 with TRBJ2-7; TRBD1 matches at 9 bases. Germline V gene data show CDR1 as MNHEY and CDR2 as SMNVEV (reference sequence). The CDR3 runs to 14 residues. The J segment lost 6 bases and the V segment lost 4 bases, leaving 7 bases of the junction unmatched.

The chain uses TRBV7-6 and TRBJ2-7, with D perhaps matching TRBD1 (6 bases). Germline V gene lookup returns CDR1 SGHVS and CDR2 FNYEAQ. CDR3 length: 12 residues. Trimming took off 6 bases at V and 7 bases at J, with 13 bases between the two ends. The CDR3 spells CASRGGLGEQYF. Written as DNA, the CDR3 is TGTGCCAGCAGAGGGGGTTTGGGGGAGCAGTACTTC.

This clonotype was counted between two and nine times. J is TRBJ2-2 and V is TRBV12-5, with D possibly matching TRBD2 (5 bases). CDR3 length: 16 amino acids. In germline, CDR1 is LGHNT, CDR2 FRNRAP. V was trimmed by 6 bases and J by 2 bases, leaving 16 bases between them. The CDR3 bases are TGTGCTAGTGGGCTCGGGGAGTCTTCAAACACCGGGGAGCTGTTTTTT. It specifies CASGLGESSNTGELFF.

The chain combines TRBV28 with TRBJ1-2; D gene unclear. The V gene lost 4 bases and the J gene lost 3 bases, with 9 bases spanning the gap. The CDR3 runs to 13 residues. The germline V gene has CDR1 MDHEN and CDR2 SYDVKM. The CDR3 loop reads CASSSPAYYGYTF. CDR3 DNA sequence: TGTGCCAGCAGTTCTCCGGCCTACTATGGCTACACCTTC.

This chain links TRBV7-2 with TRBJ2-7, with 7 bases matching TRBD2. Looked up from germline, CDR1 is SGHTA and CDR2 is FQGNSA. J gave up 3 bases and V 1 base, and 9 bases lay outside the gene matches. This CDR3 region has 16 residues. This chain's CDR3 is CASSLVRRGIFYEQYF. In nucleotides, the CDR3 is TGTGCCAGCAGCTTAGTACGGCGGGGGATATTCTACGAGCAGTACTTC.

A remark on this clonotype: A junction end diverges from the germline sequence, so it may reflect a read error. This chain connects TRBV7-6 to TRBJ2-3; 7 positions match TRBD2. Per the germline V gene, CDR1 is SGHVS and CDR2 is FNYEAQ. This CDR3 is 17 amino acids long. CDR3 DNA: TGTGCCAGCAGTACCTCTGCTAGCGGAAAAGACACAGATGCGCAGTATTTT. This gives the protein CASSTSASGKDTDAQYF.

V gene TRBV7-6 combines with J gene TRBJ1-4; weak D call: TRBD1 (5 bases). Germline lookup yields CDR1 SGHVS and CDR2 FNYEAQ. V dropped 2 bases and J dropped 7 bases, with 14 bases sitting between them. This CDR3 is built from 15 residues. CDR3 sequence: CASSLRIDGTEKLFF. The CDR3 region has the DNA TGTGCCAGCAGCTTAAGGATTGACGGGACTGAAAAACTGTTTTTT.

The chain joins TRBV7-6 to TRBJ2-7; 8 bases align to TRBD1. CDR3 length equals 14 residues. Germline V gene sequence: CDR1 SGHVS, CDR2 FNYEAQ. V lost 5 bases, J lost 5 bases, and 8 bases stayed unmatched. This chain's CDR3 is CASSQPTGGNEQYF. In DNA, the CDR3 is TGTGCCAGCAGCCAACCAACAGGGGGGAACGAGCAGTACTTC.

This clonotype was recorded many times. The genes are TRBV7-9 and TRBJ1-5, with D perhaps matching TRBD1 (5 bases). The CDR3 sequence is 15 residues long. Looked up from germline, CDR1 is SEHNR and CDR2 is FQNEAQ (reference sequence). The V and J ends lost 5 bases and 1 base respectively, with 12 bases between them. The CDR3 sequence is CASSPGKGSNQPQHF. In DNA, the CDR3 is TGTGCCAGCAGCCCAGGGAAGGGAAGCAATCAGCCCCAGCATTTT.

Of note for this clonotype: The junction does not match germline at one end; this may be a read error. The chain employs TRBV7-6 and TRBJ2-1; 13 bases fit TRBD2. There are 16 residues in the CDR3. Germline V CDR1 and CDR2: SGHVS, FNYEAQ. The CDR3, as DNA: TGTGTCAGCAGCACTCGACTAGCGGGGGGCCTAGGTGAGCAGTTCTTC. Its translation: CVSSTRLAGGLGEQFF.